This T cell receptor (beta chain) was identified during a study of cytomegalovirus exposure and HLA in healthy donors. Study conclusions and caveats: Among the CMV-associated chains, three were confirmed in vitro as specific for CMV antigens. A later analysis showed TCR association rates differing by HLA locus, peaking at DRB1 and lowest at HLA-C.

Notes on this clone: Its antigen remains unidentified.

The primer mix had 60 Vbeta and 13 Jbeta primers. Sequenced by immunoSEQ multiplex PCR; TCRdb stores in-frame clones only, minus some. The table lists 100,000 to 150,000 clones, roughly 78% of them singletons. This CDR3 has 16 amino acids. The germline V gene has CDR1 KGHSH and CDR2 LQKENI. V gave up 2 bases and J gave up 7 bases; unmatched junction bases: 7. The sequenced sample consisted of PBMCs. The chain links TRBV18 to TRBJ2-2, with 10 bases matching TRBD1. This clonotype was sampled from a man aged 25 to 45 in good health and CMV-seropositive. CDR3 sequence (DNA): TGTGCCAGCTCACCATCGACAGGGGGCGCGATCGGGGAGCTGTTTTTT. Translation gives CASSPSTGGAIGELFF. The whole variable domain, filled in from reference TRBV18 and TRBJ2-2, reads NAGVMQNPRHLVRRRGQEARLRCSPMKGHSHVYWYRQLPEEGLKFMVYLQKENIIDESGMPKERFSAEFPKEGPSILRIQQVVRGDSAAYFCASSPSTGGAIGELFFGEGSRLTVL.